These T cell receptor beta chains were read from a single sample in a study of a mutant IDH1 vaccine in newly diagnosed glioma. Only in-frame clones appear in the TCRdb table, and some are missing; sequencing was by immunoSEQ multiplex PCR. Here the sample spans around 41,000 clones, around 79% being singletons. No cognate antigen is known for these TCRs. Sequences were derived from PBMCs, sampled from a glioma patient whose treatment included an IDH1 peptide vaccine. These receptors were collected from a woman between 40 and 50 years old with glioma. Some clones in this sample may be carry-over from other donors' samples. CDR3s include the opening cysteine and the closing phenylalanine or tryptophan. D genes are given only for firm matches. Clone size is stated in some rows and not others, as once, few, many or a class when expanded.

14,TRBD2,TRBV9,TRBJ2-1,NA,CASSVIAGDIILFF,TGTGCCAGCAGCGTCATAGCGGGAGACATTATCCTGTTCTTC
16,TRBD1,TRBV14,TRBJ1-2,NA,CASSQLGQGKVFGYTF,TGTGCCAGCAGCCAACTCGGACAGGGGAAGGTCTTTGGCTACACCTTC
14,NA,TRBV4-3,TRBJ2-3,NA,CASSQGTNPDTQYF,TGCGCCAGCAGCCAGGGGACGAACCCGGATACGCAGTATTTT
15,TRBD1,TRBV7-9,TRBJ1-1,NA,CASSPPGQETTEAFF,TGTGCCAGCAGCCCCCCGGGACAGGAGACCACTGAAGCTTTCTTT
14,NA,TRBV9,TRBJ1-6,NA,CASSGDGTSSPLHF,TGTGCCAGCAGCGGGGACGGGACGAGTTCACCCCTCCACTTT
14,TRBD2,TRBV6-5,TRBJ2-5,NA,CASSLAGGVETQYF,TGTGCCAGTTCTCTAGCGGGAGGGGTAGAGACCCAGTACTTC
15,TRBD1,TRBV5-8,TRBJ2-3,NA,CASSSGDRGTDTQYF,TGTGCCAGCAGCTCTGGGGACAGGGGCACAGATACGCAGTATTTT
15,TRBD1,TRBV28,TRBJ1-5,NA,CASKGQGEGRQPQHF,TGTGCCAGCAAAGGCCAGGGGGAGGGAAGGCAGCCCCAGCATTTT
16,TRBD2,TRBV5-1,TRBJ2-2,NA,CASSGLAGGLSGELFF,TGCGCCAGCAGCGGCCTAGCGGGAGGGCTCTCCGGGGAGCTGTTTTTT
15,NA,TRBV4-2,TRBJ2-1,NA,CASSQDRSSYNEQFF,TGTGCCAGCAGCCAAGACCGTAGCTCCTACAATGAGCAGTTCTTC
12,NA,TRBV9,TRBJ2-1,NA,CASSGSDSEQFF,TGTGCCAGCAGCGGATCCGACAGCGAGCAGTTCTTC
16,TRBD2,TRBV15,TRBJ2-7,few,CATSPESGSGPLEQYF,TGTGCCACCAGCCCGGAGAGCGGGAGTGGGCCTCTCGAGCAGTACTTC
14,NA,TRBV27,TRBJ1-1,NA,CASSLAGTNTEAFF,TGTGCCAGCAGTTTAGCAGGAACGAACACTGAAGCTTTCTTT
14,TRBD1,TRBV7-2,TRBJ1-4,NA,CASRVKGGREKLFF,TGTGCCAGCAGGGTCAAAGGGGGCAGGGAAAAACTGTTTTTT
14,NA,TRBV19,TRBJ1-1,few,CASTLGGVNTEAFF,TGTGCCAGTACCCTCGGAGGGGTGAACACTGAAGCTTTCTTT
13,NA,TRBV4-2,TRBJ2-7,NA,CASSQDTPYEQYF,TGTGCCAGCAGCCAAGATACCCCCTACGAGCAGTACTTC
14,NA,TRBV5-4,TRBJ2-3,few,CASSQTDRTDTQYF,TGTGCCAGCAGCCAGACCGACCGGACAGATACGCAGTATTTT
14,NA,TRBV30,TRBJ2-7,NA,CAWSVYGRGSEQYF,TGTGCCTGGAGTGTATACGGTCGGGGATCCGAGCAGTACTTC
14,NA,TRBV27,TRBJ1-1,NA,CASSLTGLNTEAFF,TGTGCCAGCAGTCTCACGGGTCTTAACACTGAAGCTTTCTTT
14,TRBD1,TRBV2,TRBJ1-1,NA,CASRGTGMNTEAFF,TGTGCCAGCAGGGGGACAGGGATGAACACTGAAGCTTTCTTT
13,NA,TRBV10-3,TRBJ1-2,NA,CAISEPYNYGYTF,TGTGCCATCAGTGAGCCGTACAACTATGGCTACACCTTC
15,NA,TRBV19,TRBJ2-1,NA,CASSRTDSLYNEQFF,TGTGCCAGTAGTAGGACAGATAGCCTGTACAATGAGCAGTTCTTC
10,NA,TRBV7-9,TRBJ2-7,NA,CANPYYEQYF,TGTGCCAACCCGTACTACGAGCAGTACTTC
15,TRBD2,TRBV7-2,TRBJ2-7,NA,CASSFGTSLPYEQYF,TGTGCCAGCAGCTTTGGGACTAGCTTACCCTACGAGCAGTACTTC
13,NA,TRBV25-1,TRBJ2-7,NA,CASSDTYSYEQYF,TGTGCCAGCAGTGACACGTACTCCTACGAGCAGTACTTC
16,NA,TRBV6-1,TRBJ2-7,NA,CASSEDTFEGYYEQYF,TGTGCCAGCAGTGAAGATACGTTCGAAGGGTACTACGAGCAGTACTTC
15,NA,TRBV5-8,TRBJ1-5,NA,CASSPGQNSNQPQHF,TGTGCCAGCAGCCCAGGACAGAATAGCAATCAGCCCCAGCATTTT
16,TRBD2,TRBV7-9,TRBJ2-7,NA,CASSSLSGTAPYEQYF,TGTGCCAGCAGCTCCCTTAGCGGGACCGCACCCTACGAGCAGTACTTC
13,NA,TRBV6-1,TRBJ2-7,NA,CASVWNSAYEQYF,TGTGCCAGCGTTTGGAACAGCGCCTACGAGCAGTACTTC
15,NA,TRBV19,TRBJ2-5,NA,CASSIGTGERETQYF,TGTGCCAGTAGTATAGGGACGGGGGAAAGGGAGACCCAGTACTTC
17,TRBD2,TRBV6-4,TRBJ2-2,few,CASRDWRGGRGTGELFF,TGTGCCAGCAGGGATTGGCGGGGGGGCCGCGGCACCGGGGAGCTGTTTTTT
14,NA,TRBV6-4,TRBJ2-2,NA,CASSDSLAYGELFF,TGTGCCAGCAGTGACTCTCTAGCGTACGGGGAGCTGTTTTTT
13,NA,TRBV2,TRBJ2-2,once,CASNGPGTGELFF,TGTGCCAGCAACGGCCCAGGCACCGGGGAGCTGTTTTTT
12,NA,TRBV7-6,TRBJ1-6,NA,CASSTDNSPLHF,TGTGCCAGCAGCACCGATAATTCACCCCTCCACTTT
15,TRBD2,TRBV5-4,TRBJ2-3,once,CASSFSGGYTDTQYF,TGTGCCAGCAGCTTCTCGGGGGGGTACACAGATACGCAGTATTTT
15,NA,TRBV13,TRBJ1-1,NA,CASSLEGGGFTEAFF,TGTGCCAGCAGCTTAGAGGGGGGAGGGTTCACTGAAGCTTTCTTT
16,TRBD1,TRBV9,TRBJ2-7,NA,CASSAGTGFNSYEQYF,TGTGCCAGCAGCGCCGGGACAGGGTTTAATTCCTACGAGCAGTACTTC
12,TRBD1,TRBV10-3,TRBJ1-3,NA,CASRQGLNTIYF,TGTGCCAGTAGACAGGGACTAAACACCATATATTTT
14,TRBD1,TRBV10-3,TRBJ1-1,NA,CAISPDRDNTEAFF,TGTGCCATCAGTCCGGACAGGGACAACACTGAAGCTTTCTTT
15,TRBD1,TRBV7-2,TRBJ2-7,NA,CASSGPGQGAYEQYF,TGTGCCAGCAGCGGGCCGGGACAGGGGGCTTACGAGCAGTACTTC
11,NA,TRBV4-1,TRBJ2-1,NA,CASSQAVEQFF,TGCGCCAGCAGCCAAGCTGTAGAGCAGTTCTTC
15,NA,TRBV5-4,TRBJ2-3,NA,CASSLGDSPTDTQYF,TGTGCCAGCAGCTTGGGTGACAGCCCCACAGATACGCAGTATTTT
16,NA,TRBV5-6,TRBJ1-4,NA,CASSFRAAGVNEKLFF,TGTGCCAGCAGCTTTAGAGCGGCCGGAGTTAATGAAAAACTGTTTTTT
13,NA,TRBV29-1,TRBJ2-1,NA,CSVEDWRDNEQFF,TGCAGCGTTGAAGATTGGAGGGATAATGAGCAGTTCTTC
14,NA,TRBV19,TRBJ1-1,NA,CASSSSRGGTEAFF,TGTGCCAGTAGTAGCTCCAGGGGTGGGACTGAAGCTTTCTTT
14,NA,TRBV5-1,TRBJ2-2,NA,CASSRRANTGELFF,TGCGCCAGCAGCCGCAGGGCTAACACCGGGGAGCTGTTTTTT
12,NA,TRBV7-3,TRBJ1-4,NA,CASSLWTEELFF,TGTGCCAGCAGCTTATGGACAGAGGAACTGTTTTTT
14,TRBD1,TRBV5-1,TRBJ1-1,NA,CASSDTGGTTEAFF,TGCGCCAGCAGCGATACAGGGGGCACGACTGAAGCTTTCTTT